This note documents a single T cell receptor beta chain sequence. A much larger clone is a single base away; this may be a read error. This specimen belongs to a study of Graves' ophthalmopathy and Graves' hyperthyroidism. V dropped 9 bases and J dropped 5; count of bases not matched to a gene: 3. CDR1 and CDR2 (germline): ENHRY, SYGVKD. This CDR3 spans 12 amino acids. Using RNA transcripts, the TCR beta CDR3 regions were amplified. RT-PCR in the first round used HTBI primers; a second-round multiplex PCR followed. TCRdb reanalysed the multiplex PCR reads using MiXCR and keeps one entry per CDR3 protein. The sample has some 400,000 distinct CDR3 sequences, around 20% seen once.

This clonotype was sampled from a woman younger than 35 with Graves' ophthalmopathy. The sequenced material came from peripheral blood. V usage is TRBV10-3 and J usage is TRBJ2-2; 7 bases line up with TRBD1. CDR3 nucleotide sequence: TGTGCCATAACAGGGGAGACCGGGGAGCTGTTTTTT. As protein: CAITGETGELFF.